The present T cell receptor beta chain was sequenced within a study of beta chain features in type 1 diabetes. As for this clone: Its matching antigen is unknown.

The junction had 6 bases not matched to a gene; V was cut back by 4 bases and J by 4 bases. There are 14 residues in the CDR3. Germline CDR1 MNHEY, CDR2 SVGAGI. The study, taken as a whole, reports: Any HLA effect on TCRB rearrangement was left unresolved by small sub-analyses.

Reverse transcribing all isolated RNA meant expressed TCRB transcripts were sequenced. The protocol was immunoSEQ multiplex PCR, while the TCRdb copy is restricted to in-frame clones and leaves out a portion. The table includes approximately 110,000 clones, roughly 40% detected once. The receptor was isolated from a woman aged 18-29 years in good health. Sample: stem cell memory CD4+ T cells from blood. This chain connects TRBV6-5 to TRBJ2-5, with TRBD1 matching 7 bases. In DNA, the CDR3 is TGTGCCAGCAGTTTAAGACAGGGACGAGAGACCCAGTACTTC. Its translation: CASSLRQGRETQYF.